This is a list of T cell receptor beta chains from one sample in a study of cytotoxic CD8 clonotypes in ibrutinib-treated CLL. The protocol was immunoSEQ multiplex PCR, while the TCRdb copy is restricted to in-frame clones and leaves out a portion. The data contain about 35,000 clones, about 50% of them singletons. Material: PBMCs, obtained before ibrutinib treatment. The receptor source for this set is a human donor with chronic lymphocytic leukemia. Each CDR3 is given with its conserved first and last residue. A D gene is named only where the DNA matches it firmly. Not every row has a clone size; where given, it reads once, few, many or a size class.

cdr3_aa: CATEPDRATHGGYEQYF
cdr3_nt: TGTGCCACGGAGCCGGACAGGGCCACCCATGGAGGGTACGAGCAGTACTTC
d_call: TRBD1
j_call: TRBJ2-7
v_call: TRBV7-2
clone_size: NA

cdr3_aa: CAWSARGDYGYTF
cdr3_nt: TGTGCCTGGAGTGCCAGGGGCGACTATGGCTACACCTTC
d_call: NA
j_call: TRBJ1-2
v_call: TRBV30
clone_size: NA

cdr3_aa: CASSTADSYGYTF
cdr3_nt: TGTGCCAGCAGCACAGCGGACAGCTATGGCTACACCTTC
d_call: NA
j_call: TRBJ1-2
v_call: TRBV5-6
clone_size: NA

cdr3_aa: CASSPQGNYGYTF
cdr3_nt: TGTGCCAGCAGCCCACAGGGGAACTATGGCTACACCTTC
d_call: TRBD1
j_call: TRBJ1-2
v_call: TRBV7-2
clone_size: NA

cdr3_aa: CASSFDGRSEKLFF
cdr3_nt: TGTGCCAGCAGCTTTGACGGGCGGAGTGAAAAACTGTTTTTT
d_call: NA
j_call: TRBJ1-4
v_call: TRBV11-2
clone_size: NA

cdr3_aa: CASRDRNYNEKLFF
cdr3_nt: TGTGCCAGTAGGGACAGGAATTATAATGAAAAACTGTTTTTT
d_call: TRBD1
j_call: TRBJ1-4
v_call: TRBV19
clone_size: few

cdr3_aa: CASSLVGAGRGTDTQYF
cdr3_nt: TGTGCCAGCAGCTTGGTGGGGGCGGGGAGGGGCACAGATACGCAGTATTTT
d_call: NA
j_call: TRBJ2-3
v_call: TRBV5-4
clone_size: NA

cdr3_aa: CASSLATGIRYGYTF
cdr3_nt: TGCGCCAGCAGCTTGGCGACAGGGATAAGGTATGGCTACACCTTC
d_call: TRBD1
j_call: TRBJ1-2
v_call: TRBV5-1
clone_size: few

cdr3_aa: CASSESGYQETQYF
cdr3_nt: TGCGCCAGCAGCGAATCAGGGTACCAAGAGACCCAGTACTTC
d_call: NA
j_call: TRBJ2-5
v_call: TRBV10-2
clone_size: large

cdr3_aa: CASSTGAGSGGVYGYTF
cdr3_nt: TGCGCCAGCAGCACGGGGGCGGGTTCAGGGGGCGTCTATGGCTACACCTTC
d_call: TRBD1
j_call: TRBJ1-2
v_call: TRBV5-1
clone_size: NA

cdr3_aa: CASTLLAGGTGELFF
cdr3_nt: TGTGCCAGCACCTTACTAGCGGGGGGCACCGGGGAGCTGTTTTTT
d_call: TRBD2
j_call: TRBJ2-2
v_call: TRBV2
clone_size: NA

cdr3_aa: CASTPRDRGFTEAFF
cdr3_nt: TGTGCCAGCACCCCCCGGGACAGGGGCTTCACTGAAGCTTTCTTT
d_call: TRBD1
j_call: TRBJ1-1
v_call: TRBV5-6
clone_size: once

cdr3_aa: CSVRDRELTDTQYF
cdr3_nt: TGCAGCGTCCGGGACAGGGAACTCACAGATACGCAGTATTTT
d_call: TRBD1
j_call: TRBJ2-3
v_call: TRBV29-1
clone_size: NA

cdr3_aa: CASSRETGSSYNEQFF
cdr3_nt: TGTGCCAGTAGTCGCGAGACAGGAAGCTCCTACAATGAGCAGTTCTTC
d_call: NA
j_call: TRBJ2-1
v_call: TRBV19
clone_size: NA

cdr3_aa: CASSLPRNTEAFF
cdr3_nt: TGTGCCAGCAGTTTACCCCGGAACACTGAAGCTTTCTTT
d_call: NA
j_call: TRBJ1-1
v_call: TRBV28
clone_size: few

cdr3_aa: CASSLELAGYEQFF
cdr3_nt: TGTGCCAGCAGCTTAGAACTAGCGGGTTATGAGCAGTTCTTC
d_call: TRBD2
j_call: TRBJ2-1
v_call: TRBV7-3
clone_size: few

cdr3_aa: CASIGIHEQYF
cdr3_nt: TGTGCCAGCATCGGCATTCACGAGCAGTACTTC
d_call: NA
j_call: TRBJ2-7
v_call: TRBV6-5
clone_size: NA

cdr3_aa: CASSQESLGDRGNEQYF
cdr3_nt: TGCGCCAGCAGCCAAGAGTCATTAGGGGACAGGGGTAACGAGCAGTACTTC
d_call: TRBD1
j_call: TRBJ2-7
v_call: TRBV4-1
clone_size: NA

cdr3_aa: CASSNPTGDGDYGYTF
cdr3_nt: TGTGCCAGCAGCAATCCTACAGGGGATGGAGACTATGGCTACACCTTC
d_call: TRBD1
j_call: TRBJ1-2
v_call: TRBV9
clone_size: few

cdr3_aa: CASSILRIGGNEQFF
cdr3_nt: TGTGCCAGTAGTATTCTGAGGATAGGGGGCAATGAGCAGTTCTTC
d_call: NA
j_call: TRBJ2-1
v_call: TRBV19
clone_size: NA

cdr3_aa: CASSLAFGVSQNTGELFF
cdr3_nt: TGTGCCAGCAGCTTAGCATTTGGGGTTTCGCAGAACACCGGGGAGCTGTTTTTT
d_call: NA
j_call: TRBJ2-2
v_call: TRBV7-9
clone_size: NA

cdr3_aa: CASSLIPSGGVEDTQYF
cdr3_nt: TGTGCCAGCAGTTTAATCCCTAGCGGGGGGGTAGAAGATACGCAGTATTTT
d_call: TRBD2
j_call: TRBJ2-3
v_call: TRBV27
clone_size: NA

cdr3_aa: CASGLSYNSPLHF
cdr3_nt: TGTGCCAGCGGCCTCTCCTATAATTCACCCCTCCACTTT
d_call: NA
j_call: TRBJ1-6
v_call: TRBV19
clone_size: few

cdr3_aa: CASSFAGADSNQPQHF
cdr3_nt: TGTGCCAGTAGTTTCGCTGGGGCAGATAGCAATCAGCCCCAGCATTTT
d_call: NA
j_call: TRBJ1-5
v_call: TRBV19
clone_size: few

cdr3_aa: CASSETYRGPGRNTEAFF
cdr3_nt: TGCGCCAGCAGTGAGACCTACAGGGGGCCCGGTAGGAACACTGAAGCTTTCTTT
d_call: TRBD1
j_call: TRBJ1-1
v_call: TRBV10-1
clone_size: NA

cdr3_aa: CASSRRGPSYEQYF
cdr3_nt: TGTGCCAGTAGCCGGCGGGGTCCCTCCTACGAGCAGTACTTC
d_call: NA
j_call: TRBJ2-7
v_call: TRBV19
clone_size: NA

cdr3_aa: CASSLGGGAYNEQFF
cdr3_nt: TGTGCCAGCAGCTTAGGCGGGGGGGCCTACAATGAGCAGTTCTTC
d_call: TRBD2
j_call: TRBJ2-1
v_call: TRBV7-2
clone_size: few

cdr3_aa: CASSQAGGWEPQHF
cdr3_nt: TGCGCCAGCAGCCAAGCCGGGGGTTGGGAGCCCCAGCATTTT
d_call: NA
j_call: TRBJ1-5
v_call: TRBV4-1
clone_size: NA

cdr3_aa: CASSVNPTTYGYTF
cdr3_nt: TGTGCCAGCAGCGTCAACCCAACCACGTATGGCTACACCTTC
d_call: NA
j_call: TRBJ1-2
v_call: TRBV9
clone_size: NA

cdr3_aa: CASSFSRGGNTIYF
cdr3_nt: TGTGCCAGCAGCTTTAGCAGGGGTGGAAACACCATATATTTT
d_call: NA
j_call: TRBJ1-3
v_call: TRBV11-2
clone_size: NA

cdr3_aa: CASSSDGDINQPQHF
cdr3_nt: TGTGCCAGCAGTTCCGACGGAGACATTAATCAGCCCCAGCATTTT
d_call: NA
j_call: TRBJ1-5
v_call: TRBV6-6
clone_size: NA

cdr3_aa: CASSISGQSNQPQHF
cdr3_nt: TGTGCCAGTAGTATATCGGGACAGAGCAATCAGCCCCAGCATTTT
d_call: TRBD1
j_call: TRBJ1-5
v_call: TRBV19
clone_size: few

cdr3_aa: CASSQVASGYTDTQYF
cdr3_nt: TGTGCCAGCAGCCAAGTGGCTAGCGGATACACAGATACGCAGTATTTT
d_call: TRBD2
j_call: TRBJ2-3
v_call: TRBV4-2
clone_size: NA

cdr3_aa: CAISDSYEQYF
cdr3_nt: TGTGCCATCAGCGACAGTTACGAGCAGTACTTC
d_call: NA
j_call: TRBJ2-7
v_call: TRBV10-3
clone_size: NA

cdr3_aa: CASSNRDSRYTF
cdr3_nt: TGTGCCAGTAGTAACCGGGACAGTCGCTACACCTTC
d_call: TRBD1
j_call: TRBJ1-2
v_call: TRBV19
clone_size: few

cdr3_aa: CASSQLSDLGYTF
cdr3_nt: TGCGCCAGCAGCCAGTTATCAGATCTTGGCTACACCTTC
d_call: NA
j_call: TRBJ1-2
v_call: TRBV4-1
clone_size: few

cdr3_aa: CASSRTQRGAGITDTQYF
cdr3_nt: TGTGCCAGTAGTAGGACCCAAAGGGGAGCGGGGATCACAGATACGCAGTATTTT
d_call: TRBD2
j_call: TRBJ2-3
v_call: TRBV19
clone_size: NA

cdr3_aa: CASSLSTGGGEAFF
cdr3_nt: TGTGCCAGCAGCTTATCGACGGGGGGAGGTGAAGCTTTCTTT
d_call: NA
j_call: TRBJ1-1
v_call: TRBV25-1
clone_size: NA

cdr3_aa: CASSVGAENTGELFF
cdr3_nt: TGTGCCAGCAGCGTAGGAGCGGAGAACACCGGGGAGCTGTTTTTT
d_call: NA
j_call: TRBJ2-2
v_call: TRBV9
clone_size: NA

cdr3_aa: CATQSRETQYF
cdr3_nt: TGTGCCACCCAATCTCGGGAGACCCAGTACTTC
d_call: NA
j_call: TRBJ2-5
v_call: TRBV19
clone_size: few

cdr3_aa: CASSLEGNTEAFF
cdr3_nt: TGCGCCAGCAGCTTGGAAGGGAACACTGAAGCTTTCTTT
d_call: NA
j_call: TRBJ1-1
v_call: TRBV5-1
clone_size: NA

cdr3_aa: CASSSQGAMNTEAFF
cdr3_nt: TGTGCCAGTAGTTCACAGGGGGCGATGAACACTGAAGCTTTCTTT
d_call: TRBD1
j_call: TRBJ1-1
v_call: TRBV19
clone_size: NA

cdr3_aa: CASSPGRRNTEAFF
cdr3_nt: TGCGCCAGCAGCCCTGGACGGAGGAACACTGAAGCTTTCTTT
d_call: NA
j_call: TRBJ1-1
v_call: TRBV5-1
clone_size: NA

cdr3_aa: CASSRTPGHFLEAFF
cdr3_nt: TGTGCCAGCAGTAGAACCCCGGGACACTTCCTGGAAGCTTTCTTT
d_call: NA
j_call: TRBJ1-1
v_call: TRBV27
clone_size: few

cdr3_aa: CASSQPSGGARNEQFF
cdr3_nt: TGCGCCAGCAGCCAACCTAGCGGGGGGGCACGGAATGAGCAGTTCTTC
d_call: TRBD2
j_call: TRBJ2-1
v_call: TRBV4-1
clone_size: NA

cdr3_aa: CASSYRDRGDTQYF
cdr3_nt: TGTGCCAGCAGCTACAGGGACCGAGGGGATACGCAGTATTTT
d_call: NA
j_call: TRBJ2-3
v_call: TRBV7-3
clone_size: NA

cdr3_aa: CASSMSGGAADTQYF
cdr3_nt: TGTGCCAGTAGTATGAGCGGGGGGGCCGCAGATACGCAGTATTTT
d_call: TRBD2
j_call: TRBJ2-3
v_call: TRBV19
clone_size: NA

cdr3_aa: CASSLRRGQGNTIYF
cdr3_nt: TGTGCCAGCAGCTTGAGGAGGGGACAGGGAAACACCATATATTTT
d_call: TRBD1
j_call: TRBJ1-3
v_call: TRBV7-6
clone_size: many

cdr3_aa: CASSLYRSGVQETQYF
cdr3_nt: TGTGCCAGCAGCTTGTATCGTAGCGGGGTCCAAGAGACCCAGTACTTC
d_call: TRBD2
j_call: TRBJ2-5
v_call: TRBV5-6
clone_size: NA

cdr3_aa: CASSRGTTYNEQFF
cdr3_nt: TGTGCCAGCAGTCGGGGGACTACCTACAATGAGCAGTTCTTC
d_call: TRBD2
j_call: TRBJ2-1
v_call: TRBV27
clone_size: NA

cdr3_aa: CASSLPGETQYF
cdr3_nt: TGTGCCAGCAGCCTACCCGGGGAGACCCAGTACTTC
d_call: NA
j_call: TRBJ2-5
v_call: TRBV11-2
clone_size: NA

cdr3_aa: CASSPPGTGANVLTF
cdr3_nt: TGTGCCAGCTCACCTCCAGGGACTGGGGCCAACGTCCTGACTTTC
d_call: NA
j_call: TRBJ2-6
v_call: TRBV18
clone_size: few

cdr3_aa: CASSLALQTGELFF
cdr3_nt: TGTGCCAGCAGCTTAGCTTTGCAGACCGGGGAGCTGTTTTTT
d_call: NA
j_call: TRBJ2-2
v_call: TRBV7-9
clone_size: NA

cdr3_aa: CASSRLVGYTF
cdr3_nt: TGTGCCAGCAGTCGGTTGGTTGGCTACACCTTC
d_call: NA
j_call: TRBJ1-2
v_call: TRBV28
clone_size: few

cdr3_aa: CASSRRDLNVLTF
cdr3_nt: TGTGCCAGCAGCCGGCGGGACCTCAACGTCCTGACTTTC
d_call: NA
j_call: TRBJ2-6
v_call: TRBV14
clone_size: NA